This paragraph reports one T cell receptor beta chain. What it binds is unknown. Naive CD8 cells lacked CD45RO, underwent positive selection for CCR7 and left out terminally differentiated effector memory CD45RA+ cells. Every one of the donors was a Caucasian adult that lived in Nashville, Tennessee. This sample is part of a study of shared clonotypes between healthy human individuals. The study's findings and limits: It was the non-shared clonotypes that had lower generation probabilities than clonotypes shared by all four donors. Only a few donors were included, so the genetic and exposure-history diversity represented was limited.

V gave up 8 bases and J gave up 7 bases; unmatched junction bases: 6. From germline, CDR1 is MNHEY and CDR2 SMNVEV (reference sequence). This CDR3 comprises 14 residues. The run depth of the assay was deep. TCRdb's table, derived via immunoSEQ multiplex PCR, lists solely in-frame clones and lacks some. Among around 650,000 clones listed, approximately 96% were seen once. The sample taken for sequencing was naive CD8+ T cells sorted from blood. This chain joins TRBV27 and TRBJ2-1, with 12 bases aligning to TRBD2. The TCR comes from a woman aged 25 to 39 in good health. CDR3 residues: CASAWTSGVNEQFF. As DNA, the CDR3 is TGTGCCAGCGCTTGGACTAGCGGGGTGAATGAGCAGTTCTTC.